The sequence of this T cell receptor beta chain was determined in a study of blood T cell repertoires in COVID-19. Study at large: Researchers got acute and convalescent COVID-19 samples from the United States, Italy and Spain.

Germline V gene sequence: CDR1 ENHRY, CDR2 SYGVKD. V trimming: 5 bases; J trimming: 0 bases; junction bases outside the gene matches: 5. CDR3 length equals 15 residues. Participants, roughly 18 to 89 years old, spanned 25 or so US areas. Cohort 3 recovery required two negative PCRs, clearance, or symptom resolution. Per the original data handling: Cell counts per sample came from amplifying reference gene primers. The method was immunoSEQ multiplex PCR; TCRdb's version includes in-frame clones alone and lacks a portion of them. Clonal size and the V and J genes are those of that table, whereas D and trimming came from the DNA. The sample lists around 170,000 clones, approximately 81% occurring once.

The genes are TRBV10-3 and TRBJ2-7; 9 nucleotides align to TRBD1. This TCR was sampled from a woman between 45 and 60 years old who had recovered from COVID-19. The sample was PBMCs or T cells enriched from blood (not recorded which). The chain's CDR3 is CAISRTGDSSYEQYF. The CDR3 nucleotides read TGTGCCATCAGTAGGACAGGGGATAGCTCCTACGAGCAGTACTTC.